This T cell receptor beta chain was identified in a study of cytomegalovirus exposure and HLA in healthy donors (dated by TCRdb to the late 2010s). Turning to the overall study: According to a later analysis, the 120 or so validation repertoires were produced on the same platform as the roughly 600 repertoires of the first cohort. The study aimed to test whether cataloging public T cell receptors could reveal signatures of past pathogen exposure. In addition to the first cohort of several hundred subjects, a separate validation cohort of 120 different subjects was used. To predict cytomegalovirus infection status, the study combined high-throughput TCR immunosequencing, statistical association of individual TCRs with disease status, and machine learning. Broader findings and caveats from the paper: Most TCR sequences were seen in very few donors, while some public TCRs were found in many individuals. In vitro tests confirmed that a few of the cytomegalovirus-associated TCR beta chains recognize cytomegalovirus antigens. In the study, around 160 TCR beta chains were listed as associated with cytomegalovirus. A later analysis had no HLA typing for the validation cohort, so co-occurrence there was scored across all 130 or so repertoires. In both the original and validation cohorts, the classifier was reported to diagnose cytomegalovirus status with high specificity and sensitivity. It was suggested by the authors that the approach could potentially be generalized to other disease states and immunological phenotypes. A later analysis found that TCRs clustered in the first cohort also tended to co-occur in the approximately 120 validation repertoires, with 90% to 95% of cluster scores above 0.

Separate from the roughly 700-subject first cohort, the validation cohort of 120 subjects was the group to which the donors belonged. The germline V gene supplies CDR1 SGDLS and CDR2 YYNGEE. The junction carries 11 bases between V and J, which are trimmed by 0 bases and 0 bases respectively. CDR3 length: 16 amino acids, cysteine to phenylalanine. Of the read, only the CDR3 DNA is kept; its 48 bases are in frame from base 1. Library preparation was by the immunoSEQ multiplex PCR assay. Regarding the original processing steps: To diagnose cytomegalovirus status from the catalog of TCR beta chain sequences, a statistical classification framework was built. The table was pulled from immuneACCESS by TCRdb, which kept in-frame rearrangements only. Such tables lose some clones; where checked, under half of the loss comes from unresolved V genes, and the rest has no known cause. The DNA was the basis for D and trimming; V, J and clone size are from that table. The sample contains around 180,000 clones, around 88% of them found a single time. The ten top clones hold roughly 1.5% of the sample.

On this clone: The antigen this receptor binds is unknown. It has no much larger one-base neighbor in the sample; base qualities were not kept.

Sample: PBMCs. This sequence originates from a woman aged 18-29 years in good health and CMV-seronegative. The chain was built from TRBV9 and TRBJ2-3; a confident D gene designation cannot be given. The bases are TGTGCCAGCAGCGTAGATGCTAGGAAAAGCACAGATACGCAGTATTTT. It codes for CASSVDARKSTDTQYF.